The entry that follows covers one TCR beta chain sequence. Its specificity is not known. The CDR3 totals 12 residues. The V and J ends lost 6 bases and 8 bases, in that order; junction bases with no gene match: 5. Germline V gene data show CDR1 as WSHSY and CDR2 as SAAADI. These data belong to a study of PD-1 blockade in classical Hodgkin lymphoma. Profiling relied on immunoSEQ multiplex PCR, and the TCRdb table lists in-frame clones only, not all of them. The sample lists about 50,000 clones; 73% were seen once. Every patient had relapsed following autologous stem cell transplantation, and cohorts differed in brentuximab vedotin exposure. Findings of the study overall: Lower baseline TCR diversity marked trial partial responders and progressors. Reported baseline diversity: healthy donors highest, relapsed/refractory patients lowest.

The sample was peripheral blood mononuclear cells (PBMCs), taken before the second cycle of nivolumab. V usage is TRBV10-2 and J usage is TRBJ1-2; 8 nucleotides line up with TRBD1. The receptor was isolated from a human donor with classical Hodgkin lymphoma. The DNA for the CDR3 is TGCGCCAGCAGAGACAGGGGCGCGGGCTACACCTTC. This codes for CASRDRGAGYTF.